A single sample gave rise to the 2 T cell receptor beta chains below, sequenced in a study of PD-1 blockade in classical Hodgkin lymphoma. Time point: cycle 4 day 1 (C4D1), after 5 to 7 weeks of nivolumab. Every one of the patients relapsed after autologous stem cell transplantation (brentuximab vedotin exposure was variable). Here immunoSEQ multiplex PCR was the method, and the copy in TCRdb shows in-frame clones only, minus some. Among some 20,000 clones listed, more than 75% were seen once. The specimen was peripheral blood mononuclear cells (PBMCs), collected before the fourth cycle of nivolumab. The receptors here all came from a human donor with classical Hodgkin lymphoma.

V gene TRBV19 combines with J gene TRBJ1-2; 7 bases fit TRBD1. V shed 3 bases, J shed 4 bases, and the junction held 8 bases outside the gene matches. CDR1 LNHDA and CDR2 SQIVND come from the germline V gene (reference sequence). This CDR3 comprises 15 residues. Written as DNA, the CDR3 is TGTGCCAGTAGTATGGGAAATGGGGACAGCTATGGCTACACCTTC. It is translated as CASSMGNGDSYGYTF. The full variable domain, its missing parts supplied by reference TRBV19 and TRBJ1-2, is DGGITQSPKYLFRKEGQNVTLSCEQNLNHDAMYWYRQDPGQGLRLIYYSQIVNDFQKGDIAEGYSVSREKKESFPLTVTSAQKNPTAFYLCASSMGNGDSYGYTFGSGTRLTVV.

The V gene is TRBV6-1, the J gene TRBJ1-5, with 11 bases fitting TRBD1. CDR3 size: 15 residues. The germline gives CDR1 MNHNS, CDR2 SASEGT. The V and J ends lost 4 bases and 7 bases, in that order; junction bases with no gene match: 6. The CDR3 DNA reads TGTGCCAGCAGTGGGGGACAGGGGGAGGTCCAGCCCCAGCATTTT. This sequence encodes CASSGGQGEVQPQHF.